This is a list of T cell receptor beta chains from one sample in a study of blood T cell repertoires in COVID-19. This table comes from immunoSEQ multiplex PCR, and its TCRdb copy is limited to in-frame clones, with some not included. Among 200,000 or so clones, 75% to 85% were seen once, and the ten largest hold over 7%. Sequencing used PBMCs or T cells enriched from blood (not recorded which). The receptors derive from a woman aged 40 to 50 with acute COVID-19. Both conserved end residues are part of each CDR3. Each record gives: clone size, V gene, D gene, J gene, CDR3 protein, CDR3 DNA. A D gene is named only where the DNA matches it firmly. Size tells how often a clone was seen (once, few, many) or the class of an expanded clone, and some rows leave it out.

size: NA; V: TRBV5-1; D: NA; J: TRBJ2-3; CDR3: CASSYPTPSTDTQYF; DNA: TGCGCCAGCAGCTACCCGACACCTAGCACAGATACGCAGTATTTT
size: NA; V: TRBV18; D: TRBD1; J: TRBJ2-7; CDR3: CASSPGTDYEQYF; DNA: TGTGCCAGCTCCCCCGGGACAGATTACGAGCAGTACTTC
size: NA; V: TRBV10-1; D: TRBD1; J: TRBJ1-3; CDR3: CASGQGDTIYF; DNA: TGCGCCAGCGGACAGGGAGACACCATATATTTT
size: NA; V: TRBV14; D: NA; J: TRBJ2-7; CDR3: CASSRLSISEQYF; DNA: TGTGCCAGCAGCCGCCTCAGTATCTCCGAGCAGTACTTC
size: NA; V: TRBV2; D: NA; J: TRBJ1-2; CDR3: CASTESYGYTF; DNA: TGTGCCAGTACAGAGAGCTATGGCTACACCTTC
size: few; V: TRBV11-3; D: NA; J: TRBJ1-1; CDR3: CASSLGETEAFF; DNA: TGTGCCAGCAGCTTAGGAGAAACTGAAGCTTTCTTT
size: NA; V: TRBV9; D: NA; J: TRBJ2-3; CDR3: CASSPGPRGDTQYF; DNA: TGTGCCAGCAGCCCCGGCCCCCGGGGAGATACGCAGTATTTT
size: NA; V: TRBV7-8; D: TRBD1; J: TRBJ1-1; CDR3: CASSPWTGAEAFF; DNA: TGTGCCAGCAGCCCTTGGACAGGAGCTGAAGCTTTCTTT
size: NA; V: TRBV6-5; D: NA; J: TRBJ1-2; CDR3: CASTRDSYENGYTF; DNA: TGTGCCAGCACCCGGGACTCATATGAAAATGGCTACACCTTC
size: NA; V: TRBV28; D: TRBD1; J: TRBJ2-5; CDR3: CASSKPGQGQETQYF; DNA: TGTGCCAGCAGTAAACCGGGACAGGGGCAAGAGACCCAGTACTTC
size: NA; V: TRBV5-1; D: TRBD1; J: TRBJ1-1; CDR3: CASSPDRGMNTEAFF; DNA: TGCGCCAGCAGCCCGGACAGGGGGATGAACACTGAAGCTTTCTTT
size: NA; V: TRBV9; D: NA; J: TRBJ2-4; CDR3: CASSAGHLAKNIQYF; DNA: TGTGCCAGCAGCGCGGGACACCTAGCCAAAAACATTCAGTACTTC
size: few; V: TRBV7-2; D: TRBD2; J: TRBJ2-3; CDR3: CASSLTSGSGDTQYF; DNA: TGTGCCAGCAGCTTAACTAGCGGGAGTGGAGATACGCAGTATTTT
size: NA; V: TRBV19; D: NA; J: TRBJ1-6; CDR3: CASNFQTGYNSPLHF; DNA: TGTGCCAGTAATTTCCAAACGGGCTATAATTCACCCCTCCACTTT
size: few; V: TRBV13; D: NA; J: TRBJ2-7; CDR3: CASSLGGGQGKQYF; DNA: TGTGCCAGCAGCTTAGGCGGGGGTCAGGGAAAGCAGTACTTC
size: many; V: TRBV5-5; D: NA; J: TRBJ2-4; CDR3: CASSPALASTKNIQYF; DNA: TGTGCCAGCAGCCCTGCCCTAGCCTCGACCAAAAACATTCAGTACTTC
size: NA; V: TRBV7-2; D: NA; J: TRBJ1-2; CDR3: CASSPTVTGNYGYTF; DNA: TGTGCCAGCAGCCCGACGGTCACAGGAAACTATGGCTACACCTTC
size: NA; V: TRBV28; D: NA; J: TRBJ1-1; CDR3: CASTTAAQAFF; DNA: TGTGCCAGCACTACTGCTGCCCAAGCTTTCTTT
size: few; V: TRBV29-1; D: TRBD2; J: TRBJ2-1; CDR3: CSAAHASGIWGEQFF; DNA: TGCAGCGCCGCCCACGCTAGCGGGATATGGGGTGAGCAGTTCTTC
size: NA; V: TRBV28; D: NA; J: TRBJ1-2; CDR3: CASSSTYYYGYTF; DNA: TGTGCCAGCAGCTCGACATATTACTATGGCTACACCTTC
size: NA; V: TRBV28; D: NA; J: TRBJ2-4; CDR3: CASSPRQKNIQYF; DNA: TGTGCCAGCAGTCCACGACAGAAAAACATTCAGTACTTC
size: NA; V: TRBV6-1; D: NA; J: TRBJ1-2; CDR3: CASSGPMTGSFNYGYTF; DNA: TGTGCCAGCAGTGGCCCGATGACAGGATCCTTTAACTATGGCTACACCTTC
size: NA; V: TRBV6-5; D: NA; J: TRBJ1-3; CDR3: CAIQGSYGGNTIYF; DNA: TGTGCCATCCAAGGGAGTTACGGTGGAAACACCATATATTTT
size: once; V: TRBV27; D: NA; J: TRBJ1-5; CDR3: CASSLSSKLGNQPQHF; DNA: TGTGCCAGCAGTTTATCGAGTAAGTTGGGCAATCAGCCCCAGCATTTT
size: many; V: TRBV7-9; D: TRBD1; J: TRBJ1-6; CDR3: CASSLVVLTGGFRSPLHF; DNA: TGTGCCAGCAGCTTAGTAGTTCTGACAGGGGGGTTCCGATCACCCCTCCACTTT
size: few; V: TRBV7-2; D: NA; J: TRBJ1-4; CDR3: CASSFEQANEKLFF; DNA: TGTGCCAGCAGCTTTGAGCAGGCTAATGAAAAACTGTTTTTT
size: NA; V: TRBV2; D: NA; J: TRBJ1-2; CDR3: CASSPDTNYGYTF; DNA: TGTGCCAGCAGTCCGGACACTAACTATGGCTACACCTTC
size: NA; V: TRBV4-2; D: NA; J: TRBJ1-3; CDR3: CASSHPGSSSGNTIYF; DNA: TGTGCCAGCAGCCATCCAGGATCGAGCTCTGGAAACACCATATATTTT
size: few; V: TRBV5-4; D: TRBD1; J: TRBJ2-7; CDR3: CASSNRDRGSHEQYF; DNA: TGTGCCAGCAGCAACCGGGACAGGGGTTCCCACGAGCAGTACTTC
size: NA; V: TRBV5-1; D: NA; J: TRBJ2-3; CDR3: CASSSDGTSTGTDTQYF; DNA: TGCGCCAGCAGCTCTGACGGGACATCGACTGGCACAGATACGCAGTATTTT
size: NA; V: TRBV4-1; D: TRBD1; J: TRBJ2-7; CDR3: CASSHLPRGQGYEQYF; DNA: TGCGCCAGCAGCCACCTGCCGCGGGGACAGGGCTACGAGCAGTACTTC
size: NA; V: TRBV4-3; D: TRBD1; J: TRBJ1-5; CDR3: CASSQDLQGGQPQHF; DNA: TGCGCCAGCAGCCAAGATCTACAGGGGGGGCAGCCCCAGCATTTT
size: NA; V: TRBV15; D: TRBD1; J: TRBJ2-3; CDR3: CATSRTPGGLRTDTQYF; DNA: TGTGCCACCAGCAGAACGCCAGGGGGCCTTAGGACAGATACGCAGTATTTT
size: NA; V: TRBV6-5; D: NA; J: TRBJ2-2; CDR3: CASSYSSGVTGELFF; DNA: TGTGCCAGCAGTTACTCGAGCGGCGTTACCGGGGAGCTGTTTTTT
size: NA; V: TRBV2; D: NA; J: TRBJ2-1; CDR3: CASSLAAYNEQFF; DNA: TGTGCCAGCAGTCTAGCTGCCTACAATGAGCAGTTCTTC
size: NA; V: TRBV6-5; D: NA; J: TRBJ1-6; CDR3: CASRGGGRNSPLHF; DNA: TGTGCCAGCCGAGGGGGGGGGCGTAATTCACCCCTCCACTTT
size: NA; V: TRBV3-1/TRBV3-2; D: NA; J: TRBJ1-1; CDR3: CASSRSAGKNTEAFF; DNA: TGTGCCAGCAGCCGTAGCGCGGGGAAGAACACTGAAGCTTTCTTT
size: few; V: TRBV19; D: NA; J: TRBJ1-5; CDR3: CASSIRGEPQHF; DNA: TGTGCCAGTAGTATCAGGGGTGAGCCCCAGCATTTT
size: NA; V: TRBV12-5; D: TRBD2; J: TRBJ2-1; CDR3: CASGFWLAGGRSSYNEQFF; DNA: TGTGCTAGTGGTTTCTGGCTAGCGGGGGGCCGGAGCTCCTACAATGAGCAGTTCTTC
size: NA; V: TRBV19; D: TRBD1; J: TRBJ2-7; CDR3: CASTPGTGAYEQYF; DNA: TGTGCCAGTACCCCCGGGACAGGGGCCTACGAGCAGTACTTC
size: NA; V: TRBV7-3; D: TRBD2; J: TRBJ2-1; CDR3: CASSPGTRHNEQFF; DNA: TGTGCCAGCAGCCCGGGGACTAGGCACAATGAGCAGTTCTTC
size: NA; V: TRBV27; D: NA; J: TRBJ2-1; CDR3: CASGSIYNEQFF; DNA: TGTGCCAGCGGGAGTATCTACAATGAGCAGTTCTTC
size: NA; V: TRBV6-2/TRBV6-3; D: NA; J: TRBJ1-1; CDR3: CASSPEVYTEAFF; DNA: TGTGCCAGCAGTCCGGAGGTTTATACTGAAGCTTTCTTT
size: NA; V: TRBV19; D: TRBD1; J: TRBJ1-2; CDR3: CASSSDRDYGYTF; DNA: TGTGCCAGTAGTAGTGACAGGGACTATGGCTACACCTTC
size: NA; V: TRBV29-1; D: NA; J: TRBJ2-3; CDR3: CSVLPGAGTIHTQYF; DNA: TGCAGCGTTTTACCCGGGGCGGGAACCATTCATACGCAGTATTTT
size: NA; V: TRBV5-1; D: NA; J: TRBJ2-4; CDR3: CASSLEGELAKNIQYF; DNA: TGCGCCAGCAGCTTGGAGGGAGAACTAGCCAAAAACATTCAGTACTTC
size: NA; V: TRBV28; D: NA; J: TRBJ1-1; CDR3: CASIPGVGLAEAFF; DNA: TGTGCCAGCATCCCGGGGGTCGGGTTGGCTGAAGCTTTCTTT
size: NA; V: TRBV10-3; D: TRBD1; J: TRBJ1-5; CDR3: CAISEPGQGYQPQHF; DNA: TGTGCCATCAGCGAGCCGGGACAGGGGTATCAGCCCCAGCATTTT
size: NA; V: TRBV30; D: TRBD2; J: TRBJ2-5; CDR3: CACPSGGAGETQYF; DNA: TGTGCCTGCCCGAGCGGGGGGGCAGGAGAGACCCAGTACTTC
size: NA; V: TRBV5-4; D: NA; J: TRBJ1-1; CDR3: CASSRLDTEAFF; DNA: TGTGCCAGCAGCCGACTCGACACTGAAGCTTTCTTT
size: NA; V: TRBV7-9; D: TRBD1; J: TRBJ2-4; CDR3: CASSPTGGERDIQYF; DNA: TGTGCCAGCAGCCCGACAGGGGGCGAAAGGGACATTCAGTACTTC
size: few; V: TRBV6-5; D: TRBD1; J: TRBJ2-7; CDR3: CASKRTGGNEQYF; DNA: TGTGCCAGCAAGAGGACAGGGGGCAACGAGCAGTACTTC
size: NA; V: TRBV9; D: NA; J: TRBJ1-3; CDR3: CASSSTRGGGNTIYF; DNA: TGTGCCAGCAGCTCAACCAGGGGCGGTGGAAACACCATATATTTT